This TCR beta chain was captured in a study of blood T cell repertoires in COVID-19. Study in general: The origin of the acute and convalescent COVID-19 samples was the United States, Italy and Spain. In each case, the material was cDNA or gDNA derived from T cells, B-cell-depleted T cells, or PBMCs.

In the authors' workflow: Cell counts per sample came from amplifying reference gene primers. Here immunoSEQ multiplex PCR was the method, and the copy in TCRdb shows in-frame clones only, minus some. Clone size and the V and J calls come from that table; the DNA yielded D and trimming. The repertoire has some 80,000 clones, approximately 80% of them found once; the top ten carry about 35%. The CDR3 runs 15 residues. Germline-derived CDR1 and CDR2 are MGHRA and YSYEKL. V lost 2 bases and J lost 4; bases outside the gene matches: 3. The genes are TRBV4-1 and TRBJ2-7; 12 positions match TRBD2. This receptor was taken from a woman aged 70-85 years with acute or convalescent COVID-19. Sequenced sample: peripheral blood. In DNA, the CDR3 is TGCGCCAGCAGCCAACCGACTAGCGGGAGATACGAGCAGTACTTC. This gives the protein CASSQPTSGRYEQYF.